The 8 T cell receptor beta chains given below trace back to one sample, sequenced in a study of blood T cell repertoires in COVID-19. The table came from immunoSEQ multiplex PCR; TCRdb's copy has only in-frame clones and leaves some out. The top ten clones hold 6% to 7% of a sample with roughly 340,000 clones, about nine tenths of them seen once. Specimen: peripheral blood. Receptors originate from a woman between 50 and 59 years old with COVID-19, enrolled during active disease.

V gene TRBV19 combines with J gene TRBJ1-5; TRBD1 is a possible D gene (6 bases). There are 14 residues in the CDR3. In germline, CDR1 is LNHDA, CDR2 SQIVND (reference sequence). The V and J ends lost 7 bases and 8 bases respectively, with 18 bases between them. The CDR3 region has the DNA TGTGCCAGTACCCTTACAGGGTATAGGGAGCCCCAGCATTTT. Translated, it gives CASTLTGYREPQHF.

The CDR3 here is CACRGRNYGYTF. The CDR3 nucleotides are TGTGCCTGCCGGGGGAGGAACTATGGCTACACCTTC. The genes are TRBV30 and TRBJ1-2, with a possible D match to TRBD1 (5 bases). The CDR3 is 12 amino acids. Looked up from germline, CDR1 is GTSNPN and CDR2 is SVGIG (reference sequence). With 6 bases removed from V and 2 bases from J, the gap between germline ends came to 10 bases.

The chain combines TRBV11-3 with TRBJ2-7; 7 positions agree with TRBD1. The CDR3 is made up of 14 amino acids. J lost 8 bases, V lost 5 bases, and 12 bases had no gene match. The germline gives CDR1 SGHNT, CDR2 YENEEA. The CDR3 spells CASSADRTPGQQYF. The CDR3 DNA reads as TGTGCCAGCAGCGCGGACAGGACACCTGGTCAGCAGTACTTC.

The chain joins TRBV7-8 to TRBJ2-1, with 7 bases identical to TRBD1. V dropped 1 base and J dropped 9; count of bases not matched to a gene: 9. This CDR3 region has 15 residues. The germline CDR1 and CDR2 sequences are SGHVS and FQNEAQ. CDR3 residues: CASSLEGQPRGEQFF. For the CDR3, the DNA is TGTGCCAGCAGCTTAGAGGGACAGCCAAGAGGTGAGCAGTTCTTC.

The J gene is TRBJ1-1, the V gene TRBV6-5; D is uncertain. The CDR3 length is 13 residues. Trimming removed 5 bases at V and 3 bases at J, with 10 bases between. Germline CDR1 reads MNHEY; CDR2 reads SVGAGI. CDR3 nucleotide sequence: TGTGCCAGCAGTCGAGGGTTAGACACTGAAGCTTTCTTT. Amino acid sequence: CASSRGLDTEAFF.

The chain is built from TRBV3-1 (or the pseudogene TRBV3-2) and TRBJ1-5, with D hard to call. CDR3 length equals 15 residues. CDR1 is LGHDT and CDR2 is YNNKEL in the germline V gene (reference sequence). Trimming stripped 2 bases from V and 2 bases from J, with 10 bases between. As DNA, the CDR3 is TGTGCCAGCAGCCAATACGCGACACGCAATCAGCCCCAGCATTTT. Translating gives CASSQYATRNQPQHF.

The chain links TRBV24-1 to TRBJ1-5; D is unclear. Trimming stripped 5 bases from V and 1 base from J, with 8 bases between. Germline assignment: CDR1 KGHDR and CDR2 SFDVKD. The CDR3 contains 14 residues. CDR3 bases: TGTGCCACCAGTGTCAAACACAGCAATCAGCCCCAGCATTTT. Amino acid sequence: CATSVKHSNQPQHF.

V is TRBV2 and J is TRBJ2-1, with 8 bases matching TRBD2. V was clipped by 7 bases and J by 7 bases; unmatched bases: 9. Germline V gene lookup returns CDR1 SNHLY and CDR2 FYNNEI. The CDR3 has 14 amino acids. The CDR3: CASKRASGPNEQFF. In DNA, the CDR3 is TGTGCCAGCAAGCGGGCTAGCGGGCCTAATGAGCAGTTCTTC.